This TCR beta chain was obtained from a study of radiation and T cells in renal cell carcinoma. Study-level findings and limits: No pretreatment tumor biopsies were available for baseline clonotypes. In blood, top tumor clones expanded by 2 weeks, shrinking by 4.

Points on this clone: Its matching antigen is unknown.

Per germline, CDR1 GTSNPN and CDR2 SVGIG (reference sequence). V was clipped by 7 bases and J by 7 bases, with 16 bases between them. The CDR3 covers 12 residues. As to time point: blood 4 weeks post-SBRT, at nephrectomy. Treatment noted: 15 Gy SBRT to primary tumor, nephrectomy 4 weeks later. Nephrectomy followed 15 Gy stereotactic body radiation by 4 weeks. Blood was sampled at baseline, 2 weeks and 4 weeks after SBRT. The repertoire was sequenced with immunoSEQ multiplex PCR; TCRdb's copy has only in-frame clones and lacks some. The sample records approximately 70,000 clones, around three quarters being singletons.

This clonotype was obtained from a man aged 55 to 70 with renal cell carcinoma. Sample: blood, taken from a patient whose treatment included radiotherapy and nephrectomy. This chain uses TRBV30 with TRBJ1-1; tentative D call: TRBD1 (5 bases). The CDR3 DNA sequence: TGTGCCTCGTCGAGGGGAGAGAGTGAAGCTTTCTTT. It is translated as CASSRGESEAFF. Looking up the rest from reference TRBV30 and TRBJ1-1 gives the full variable domain: SQTIHQWPATLVQPVGSPLSLECTVEGTSNPNLYWYRQAAGRGLQLLFYSVGIGQISSEVPQNLSASRPQDRQFILSSKKLLLSDSGFYLCASSRGESEAFFGQGTRLTVV.